This record covers a single TCR beta chain. Its antigen is not known. Germline CDR1 DFQATT, CDR2 SNEGSKA (reference sequence). The CDR3 is made up of 14 amino acids. TCRdb reprocessed the 5' RACE reads; each CDR3 protein has one entry and no DNA is given. The sample totals around 450,000 distinct CDR3 sequences. The sample belongs to a study of monozygotic twins with inflammatory bowel disease. Findings of the study overall: Among IBD patients, TCRbeta diversity (inverse Simpson) was lower than in healthy co-twins.

Sequencing was done on a sample of blood. This TCR was sampled from a human donor with ulcerative colitis or Crohn's disease, or a healthy co-twin of an affected twin (not recorded which). This sequence joins TRBV20-1 and TRBJ2-7; TCRdb's D gene call, TRBD1, goes unchecked for lack of DNA. The CDR3 here is CSVYRRGQPYEQYF.